This passage covers 31 T cell receptor beta chains from one sample sequenced in a study of blood T cell repertoires in COVID-19. This table comes from immunoSEQ multiplex PCR, and its TCRdb copy is limited to in-frame clones, with some not included. The table includes more than 110,000 clones, roughly 84% detected once. The specimen sequenced was peripheral blood. The receptors were gathered from a human donor in a cohort sampled during active COVID-19.

This clone was seen only once. The chain uses TRBV15 and TRBJ2-5, with D perhaps matching TRBD2 (5 bases). The germline gives CDR1 LNHNV, CDR2 YYDKDF (reference sequence). V was clipped by 5 bases and J by 4 bases, with 20 bases between them. The CDR3 runs to 16 residues. The CDR3 is CATSGPGRTGRETQYF. The CDR3 coding sequence is TGTGCCACCAGCGGGCCAGGCAGGACTGGACGAGAGACCCAGTACTTC.

The chain has TRBV6-2 or TRBV6-3 and TRBJ2-1, with 10 bases lining up with TRBD2. This CDR3 has 15 amino acids. Germline CDR1 MNHEY, CDR2 SVGEGT. V was pared by 6 bases and J by 4 bases, with 6 bases of the junction left unmatched. The CDR3 DNA is TGTGCCAGCAGCCCGAGGACTAGCGGATACAATGAGCAGTTCTTC. Translation: CASSPRTSGYNEQFF.

V gene TRBV18 combines with J gene TRBJ2-5; 7 bases align to TRBD2. The V segment lost 6 bases and the J segment 5 bases; nucleotides outside the gene matches: 15. Germline V gives CDR1 KGHSH, CDR2 LQKENI. The CDR3 covers 16 residues. The chain's CDR3 is CASSPLSGTSRETQYF. CDR3 nucleotide sequence: TGTGCCAGCTCCCCTTTGAGCGGGACCTCCCGGGAGACCCAGTACTTC.

The V gene is TRBV24-1, the J gene TRBJ2-1; 8 nucleotides line up with TRBD1. The CDR3 consists of 18 residues. V shed 0 bases, J shed 8 bases, and the junction held 14 bases outside the gene matches. CDR1 is KGHDR and CDR2 is SFDVKD in the germline V gene. The CDR3 nucleotides read TGTGCCACCAGTGATTTGAGATCAGACAGGGGAAAGAGGGATGAGCAGTTCTTC. This codes for CATSDLRSDRGKRDEQFF.

This rearrangement joins TRBV2 to TRBJ2-6; 7 bases fit TRBD1. There are 16 residues in the CDR3. Germline CDR1 SNHLY, CDR2 FYNNEI. With 9 bases clipped from V and 0 bases from J, the junction kept 8 bases outside the gene matches. In DNA, the CDR3 is TGTGCCAGTCGGACAGGAAGAAGCTCTGGGGCCAACGTCCTGACTTTC. It encodes CASRTGRSSGANVLTF.

This clone was seen just once. The CDR3 sequence is CAIRGDSGSYEQYF. In DNA, the CDR3 is TGTGCCATCAGGGGGGACAGCGGTTCCTACGAGCAGTACTTC. The chain employs TRBV10-3 and TRBJ2-7; 7 nucleotides agree with TRBD1. The CDR3 consists of 14 residues. Germline lookup yields CDR1 ENHRY and CDR2 SYGVKD. Unmatched junction bases numbered 6, after V lost 6 bases and J lost 1 base.

The chain recombines TRBV2 with TRBJ2-3; a weak D match, TRBD2 (5 bases). The CDR3 length is 16 residues. Germline V gene data show CDR1 as SNHLY and CDR2 as FYNNEI. Between the trimmed V and J ends, which lost 2 bases and 5 bases, there was a span of 17 bases. The CDR3 spells CASSERISAPGDTQYF. CDR3 coding DNA: TGTGCCAGCAGTGAACGGATTAGCGCTCCTGGAGATACGCAGTATTTT.

V and J are TRBV7-9 and TRBJ2-7, with a possible D match to TRBD1 (6 bases). The length of the CDR3 is 15 residues. Germline CDR1 and CDR2: SEHNR and FQNEAQ (reference sequence). V lost 0 bases and J lost 1, with 10 bases in between. The chain's CDR3 is CASSLAGTSSYEQYF. CDR3 nucleotides: TGTGCCAGCAGCTTAGCTGGGACATCTTCCTACGAGCAGTACTTC.

This chain joins TRBV6-1 and TRBJ1-2; D is unresolved. Germline V gene lookup returns CDR1 MNHNS and CDR2 SASEGT. Trimming removed 1 base at V and 5 bases at J, with 11 bases between. The CDR3 contains 14 residues. The CDR3 here is CASSEDVRSYGYTF. The CDR3 bases are TGTGCCAGCAGTGAAGATGTCAGGTCGTATGGCTACACCTTC.

This clone appeared a single time. This rearrangement joins TRBV7-9 to TRBJ2-1; TRBD2 matches at 9 bases. V shed 3 bases, J shed 7 bases, and the junction held 7 bases outside the gene matches. The CDR3 has 15 residues. Germline V CDR1 and CDR2: SEHNR, FQNEAQ (reference sequence). The CDR3 coding sequence is TGTGCCAGCAGCTTGCTGGTAGCGGGAGTAAATGAGCAGTTCTTC. It codes for CASSLLVAGVNEQFF.

A few counts support this clone. The chain has TRBV2 and TRBJ1-2; TRBD1 matches at 8 bases. This CDR3 region has 14 residues. The V gene end was trimmed by 3 bases and the J gene end by 4 bases; junction bases not matched to a gene: 4. Germline loops: CDR1 SNHLY, CDR2 FYNNEI. For the CDR3, the DNA is TGTGCCAGCAGTGAGGAACAGGGGGGCTATGGCTACACCTTC. Translation: CASSEEQGGYGYTF.

This chain links TRBV5-1 with TRBJ2-7; a weak D match, TRBD2 (6 bases). The CDR3 sequence is 15 residues long. Between the trimmed V and J ends, which lost 6 bases and 4 bases, there was a span of 20 bases. CDR1 is SGHRS, CDR2 YFSETQ, per germline. Written as DNA, the CDR3 is TGCGCCAGCACCTTCGAACCGGGGGTGGCTTACGAGCAGTACTTC. It is translated as CASTFEPGVAYEQYF.

This clone was seen a handful of times. This sequence joins TRBV5-4 and TRBJ2-1; 11 bases line up with TRBD2. Trimming took 4 bases from V and 13 from J; bases not matched to a gene: 7. The CDR3 extends over 13 amino acids. From germline, CDR1 is SGHNT and CDR2 YYREEE (reference sequence). CDR3 sequence: CASSPMTSGKQFF. The CDR3 DNA reads as TGTGCCAGCAGCCCGATGACTAGCGGGAAACAGTTCTTC.

The chain carries TRBV29-1 and TRBJ2-3, with TRBD2 identical over 11 bases. This CDR3 region has 16 residues. The germline V gene encodes CDR1 SQVTM and CDR2 ANQGSEA. V gave up 8 bases and J gave up 5 bases; unmatched junction bases: 15. The DNA for the CDR3 is TGCAGCCTGGGGTTTAGCGGGAGGGCCGGAGGAGATACGCAGTATTTT. This encodes CSLGFSGRAGGDTQYF.

The chain combines TRBV27 with TRBJ1-1; the D is unclear. CDR1 MNHEY and CDR2 SMNVEV come from the germline V gene (reference sequence). The V end lost 4 bases, the J end lost 1 base, and 10 bases lay between the germline ends. CDR3 length: 14 residues. This CDR3 is CASSSTPGNTEAFF. DNA for the CDR3: TGTGCCAGCAGTTCAACCCCGGGGAACACTGAAGCTTTCTTT.

The chain combines TRBV19 with TRBJ2-1; no definite D call. V lost 0 bases, J lost 8 bases, and 8 bases lay in between. Germline V gives CDR1 LNHDA, CDR2 SQIVND (reference sequence). The CDR3 contains 13 residues. The CDR3 sequence: CASSIDLGDEQFF. DNA of the CDR3: TGTGCCAGTAGTATAGATCTAGGAGATGAGCAGTTCTTC.

The genes are TRBV7-3 and TRBJ1-2; TRBD1 aligns across 10 bases. The CDR3 is 13 amino acids. J gave up 9 bases and V 7 bases, and 8 bases lay outside the gene matches. CDR1 and CDR2 from the germline V gene are SGHTA and FQGTGA. The CDR3 nucleotides are TGTGCCAGCAAGGAAGGACAGGGGGATAGCTACACCTTC. It codes for CASKEGQGDSYTF.

The chain uses TRBV25-1 and TRBJ2-5; 10 bases fit TRBD1. Germline loops: CDR1 MGHDK, CDR2 SYGVNS. This CDR3 spans 17 amino acids. V shed 1 base, J shed 3 bases, and the junction held 8 bases outside the gene matches. CDR3 protein: CASSESGTGVGKETQYF. CDR3 sequence (DNA): TGTGCCAGCAGTGAATCAGGGACAGGGGTCGGGAAAGAGACCCAGTACTTC.

This chain joins TRBV7-9 and TRBJ1-1, with 7 bases that match TRBD1. J was trimmed by 5 bases and V by 3 bases; bases with no gene match: 3. Germline values: CDR1 SEHNR, CDR2 FQNEAQ (reference sequence). CDR3 length: 13 amino acids. The CDR3 DNA reads TGTGCCAGCAGCTTCAAGGGGGCGACTGAAGCTTTCTTT. The encoded protein is CASSFKGATEAFF.

The CDR3 sequence is CASSLLAGADTDTQYF. The CDR3 nucleotides are TGTGCCAGCTCACTATTAGCGGGGGCGGACACAGATACGCAGTATTTT. J is TRBJ2-3 and V is TRBV18, with 9 bases aligning to TRBD2. The ends lost 4 bases at V and 2 bases at J; junction bases unmatched: 7. Germline V gene sequence: CDR1 KGHSH, CDR2 LQKENI. There are 16 residues in the CDR3.

This chain joins TRBV27 and TRBJ1-6; 7 positions match TRBD1. CDR1 is MNHEY, CDR2 SMNVEV, per germline (reference sequence). J gave up 7 bases and V 6 bases, and 9 bases lay outside the gene matches. This CDR3 is built from 15 residues. The CDR3 DNA is TGTGCCAGCAGGCGGGACAGCCTACTAAATTCACCCCTCCACTTT. Protein: CASRRDSLLNSPLHF.

This chain uses TRBV11-2 with TRBJ2-7; possible D gene TRBD2, 6 bases. Per the germline V gene, CDR1 is SGHAT and CDR2 is FQNNGV. CDR3 length: 14 residues. The germline V and J ends were trimmed by 5 bases and 0 bases, with 11 bases remaining between them. CDR3 residues: CASSPSGGSYEQYF. The CDR3 DNA is TGTGCCAGCAGCCCGTCCGGGGGCTCCTACGAGCAGTACTTC.

The chain uses TRBV19 and TRBJ2-2, with 8 bases that match TRBD2. The CDR3 totals 16 residues. The germline gives CDR1 LNHDA, CDR2 SQIVND (reference sequence). With 5 bases clipped from V and 2 bases from J, the junction kept 7 bases outside the gene matches. CDR3 protein: CASSSPGLGNTGELFF. The CDR3 coding sequence is TGTGCCAGTAGTTCTCCGGGACTAGGCAACACCGGGGAGCTGTTTTTT.

The chain couples TRBV30 to TRBJ1-2; perhaps TRBD1 as D (6 bases). The CDR3 is 15 residues long. Germline values: CDR1 GTSNPN, CDR2 SVGIG (reference sequence). V lost 3 bases and J 0 bases, leaving 14 bases between the germline ends. CDR3 DNA: TGTGCCTGGAGCCCCGCAGGGGCAGCTAACTATGGCTACACCTTC. Translation: CAWSPAGAANYGYTF.

The chain links TRBV21-1 to TRBJ2-7; the D call in the table, TRBD2, was not verified against the DNA. TRBV21-1 is listed as a pseudogene. This CDR3 contains 10 residues. CDR3 DNA: TGTGCCACTCTCCCGGGTGAGCAGTACTTC. This sequence encodes CATLPGEQYF.

The rearrangement links TRBV4-3 to TRBJ1-5, with TRBD1 matching 8 bases. J lost 11 bases, V lost 2 bases, and 11 bases had no gene match. Germline assignment: CDR1 LGHNA and CDR2 YSLEER. This CDR3 has 15 residues. CDR3 DNA: TGCGCCAGCAGCCAAAGCCGGGACAGGTGGGCCGCCCAGCATTTT. The encoded protein is CASSQSRDRWAAQHF.

The chain couples TRBV7-9 to TRBJ1-4; D is ambiguous. Trimming took off 7 bases at V and 6 bases at J, with 12 bases between the two ends. Germline CDR1 SEHNR, CDR2 FQNEAQ (reference sequence). The CDR3 has 13 residues. CDR3 sequence reads: CASTSNAYEKLFF. In nucleotides, the CDR3 is TGTGCCAGCACTAGCAACGCCTATGAAAAACTGTTTTTT.

The rearrangement uses TRBV10-3 and TRBJ2-5, with TRBD2 matching over 11 bases. The CDR3 has 14 amino acids. Trimming cost V 5 bases and J 3 bases; bases outside gene matches: 2. Germline values: CDR1 ENHRY, CDR2 SYGVKD. The CDR3 DNA reads TGTGCCATCAGTAAGGGACTAGCGGAAGAGACCCAGTACTTC. It yields the protein CAISKGLAEETQYF.

CDR3 bases: TGTGCCATCAGTGAGACCCTGGACAGATTAGAGACCCAGTACTTC. As protein: CAISETLDRLETQYF. V usage is TRBV10-3 and J usage is TRBJ2-5; perhaps TRBD1 as D (6 bases). V was shortened by 2 bases and J by 4 bases, with 14 bases between the two germline ends. The CDR3 loop spans 15 amino acids. Germline V lookup: CDR1 ENHRY, CDR2 SYGVKD.

The V call is TRBV7-9, the J call TRBJ2-1; D is possibly TRBD1 (5 bases). The V and J ends lost 1 base and 8 bases respectively, with 12 bases between them. Germline V gene lookup returns CDR1 SEHNR and CDR2 FQNEAQ (reference sequence). This CDR3 comprises 14 residues. CDR3 amino acids: CASSLDPQGDEQFF. DNA for the CDR3: TGTGCCAGCAGCTTAGACCCGCAGGGTGATGAGCAGTTCTTC.

The rearrangement links TRBV27 to TRBJ2-3; TRBD1 matches 9 bases. Per the germline V gene, CDR1 is MNHEY and CDR2 is SMNVEV (reference sequence). CDR3 size: 14 residues. V was clipped by 6 bases and J by 4 bases; unmatched bases: 5. The CDR3 reads CASSTGGRADTQYF. The CDR3, as DNA: TGTGCCAGCAGCACAGGGGGCAGGGCAGATACGCAGTATTTT.